Below are 2 T cell receptor beta chains sequenced from a single sample in a study of T cell responses to AZD1222 COVID-19 vaccine. Sequencing was performed with immunoSEQ multiplex PCR; in TCRdb, only in-frame clones are kept and a portion is missing. The sample comprises tens of thousands of clones, 88% of which are singletons, and roughly 8.3% rests with the top ten. The material was peripheral blood, obtained on day 0 of AZD1222 vaccination. Receptors originate from an adult in good health.

The V gene is TRBV6-2 or TRBV6-3, the J gene TRBJ1-1; unclear D gene. Germline assignment: CDR1 MNHEY and CDR2 SVGEGT. The CDR3 loop spans 16 amino acids. Trimming left V 4 bases short and J 1 base short, with 16 bases between. CDR3 amino acids: CASSSARGLKNTEAFF. CDR3 coding DNA: TGTGCCAGCAGTTCCGCACGGGGTCTGAAGAACACTGAAGCTTTCTTT.

The chain links TRBV9 to TRBJ2-5; TRBD2 aligns across 12 bases. Germline V gene data show CDR1 as SGDLS and CDR2 as YYNGEE. This CDR3 has 17 amino acids. J lost 3 bases, V lost 4 bases, and 10 bases had no gene match. The CDR3: CASSPTRASGREETQYF. For the CDR3, the DNA is TGTGCCAGCAGCCCGACTAGGGCTAGCGGGAGGGAAGAGACCCAGTACTTC.